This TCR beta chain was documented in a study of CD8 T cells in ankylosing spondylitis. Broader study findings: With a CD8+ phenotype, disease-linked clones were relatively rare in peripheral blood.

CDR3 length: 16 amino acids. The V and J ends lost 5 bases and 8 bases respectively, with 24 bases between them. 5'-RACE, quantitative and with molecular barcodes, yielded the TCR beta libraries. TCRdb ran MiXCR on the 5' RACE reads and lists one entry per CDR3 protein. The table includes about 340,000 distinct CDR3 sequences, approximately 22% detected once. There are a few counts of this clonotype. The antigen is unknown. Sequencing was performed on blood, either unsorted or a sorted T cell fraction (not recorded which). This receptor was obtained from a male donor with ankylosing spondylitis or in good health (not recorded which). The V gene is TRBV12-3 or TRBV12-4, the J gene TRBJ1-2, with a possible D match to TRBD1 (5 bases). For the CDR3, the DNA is TGTGCCAGCAGTCCGTCCCGACAGCCAACAGGTCGGGGCTACACCTTC. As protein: CASSPSRQPTGRGYTF.